These 28 T cell receptor beta chains share one sample of origin, sequenced in a study of CD8 T cell repertoires and HIV-1 epitope variants. Data came from immunoSEQ multiplex PCR; TCRdb stores just in-frame clones and leaves some out. The sample contains more than 85,000 clones, just under 75% of which appear only once. The sample comprised uncultured baseline CD8+ T cells from peripheral blood mononuclear cells (PBMCs). These TCRs come from a male donor with HIV.

The chain links TRBV6-5 to TRBJ2-7; maybe TRBD1 (6 bases). From germline, CDR1 is MNHEY and CDR2 SVGAGI. Between the trimmed V and J ends, which lost 10 bases and 5 bases, there was a span of 12 bases. CDR3 length: 11 residues. The CDR3 DNA reads as TGTGCCACCCCGGGACACCACGAGCAGTACTTC. Encoded protein: CATPGHHEQYF.

The chain has TRBV10-3 and TRBJ2-5, with D possibly being TRBD1 (6 bases). Germline loops: CDR1 ENHRY, CDR2 SYGVKD. This CDR3 contains 14 residues. V was pared by 2 bases and J by 1 base, with 8 bases between. The CDR3 loop is CAISETDSQETQYF. The DNA of the CDR3 is TGTGCCATCAGTGAGACGGACAGCCAAGAGACCCAGTACTTC.

The genes are TRBV27 and TRBJ2-1; D unresolved. The CDR3 spans 14 residues. Germline CDR1 and CDR2: MNHEY and SMNVEV (reference sequence). The V and J ends lost 5 bases and 0 bases respectively, with 8 bases between them. The CDR3 DNA is TGTGCCAGCAGTGGGCGAAGCTCCTACAATGAGCAGTTCTTC. Residues: CASSGRSSYNEQFF.

Worth noting for this clone: The same CDR3 arises from other DNA sequences in this sample as well. The chain combines TRBV9 with TRBJ2-5, with 11 bases aligning to TRBD2. V gave up 0 bases and J gave up 1 base; unmatched junction bases: 2. The V gene's germline CDR1 is SGDLS and CDR2 YYNGEE. This CDR3 region has 16 residues. CDR3 nucleotide sequence: TGTGCCAGCAGCGTAGGCACTAGCGGGGGCCAAGAGACCCAGTACTTC. As protein: CASSVGTSGGQETQYF.

In this sample, this clone turned up many times. The same CDR3 arises from other DNA sequences in this sample as well. The chain employs TRBV28 and TRBJ1-2; D possibly corresponds to TRBD1 (5 bases). CDR1 is MDHEN, CDR2 SYDVKM, per germline. This CDR3 is built from 15 residues. Trimming took 3 bases from V and 5 from J, leaving 16 bases between them. CDR3 loop: CASSFPRDGKYGYTF. The DNA of the CDR3 is TGTGCCAGCAGTTTCCCCAGGGACGGGAAGTATGGCTACACCTTC.

V usage is TRBV27 and J usage is TRBJ2-2; D is unclear. This CDR3 is built from 18 residues. V was cut by 3 bases and J by 3 bases, with 20 bases left in between. Germline-derived CDR1 and CDR2 are MNHEY and SMNVEV (reference sequence). The CDR3 DNA reads as TGTGCCAGCAGTTTGAAAGTTCCATACAGATTACACACCGGGGAGCTGTTTTTT. Its translation is CASSLKVPYRLHTGELFF.

V and J are TRBV29-1 and TRBJ1-2; D possibly corresponds to TRBD1 (5 bases). CDR1 SQVTM and CDR2 ANQGSEA come from the germline V gene. The CDR3 has 13 residues. The V end was cut by 7 bases, the J end by 8 bases, with 20 bases between. The CDR3, as DNA: TGCAGCGGGTCACCGGGGCGACTCGGGGGCTACACCTTC. Its translation: CSGSPGRLGGYTF.

V is TRBV30 and J is TRBJ2-7; D unresolved. Germline values: CDR1 GTSNPN, CDR2 SVGIG (reference sequence). This CDR3 comprises 13 residues. Trimming pared 2 bases from V and 5 bases from J, leaving 13 bases between. The CDR3: CAWSFGLWDEQYF. CDR3 DNA sequence: TGTGCCTGGAGTTTCGGGCTCTGGGACGAGCAGTACTTC. Filled out from reference TRBV30 and TRBJ2-7, the complete variable domain reads SQTIHQWPATLVQPVGSPLSLECTVEGTSNPNLYWYRQAAGRGLQLLFYSVGIGQISSEVPQNLSASRPQDRQFILSSKKLLLSDSGFYLCAWSFGLWDEQYFGPGTRLTVT.

This clone was seen a handful of times. The chain carries TRBV7-2 and TRBJ1-3; perhaps TRBD1 as D (6 bases). The CDR3 totals 15 residues. Germline V lookup: CDR1 SGHTA, CDR2 FQGNSA. Trimming cost V 5 bases and J 5 bases, with 16 bases left between them. As DNA, the CDR3 is TGTGCCAGCAGCCAATTCGGGGGGGCGAGAAACACCATATATTTT. Translation gives CASSQFGGARNTIYF.

The CDR3 nucleotides read TGCAGCGCTTCACCCTGGGGGAGCACTGAAGCTTTCTTT. It encodes CSASPWGSTEAFF. The rearrangement links TRBV29-1 to TRBJ1-1; TRBD1 might be the D (5 bases). With 7 bases removed from V and 4 bases from J, the gap between germline ends came to 16 bases. This CDR3 is 13 amino acids long. The V gene's germline CDR1 is SQVTM and CDR2 ANQGSEA.

The chain recombines TRBV6-1 with TRBJ1-4; 8 nucleotides match TRBD1. V lost 5 bases to trimming and J lost 6 bases; unmatched junction nucleotides: 8. The CDR3 has 15 amino acids. The germline CDR1 and CDR2 sequences are MNHNS and SASEGT. CDR3 DNA sequence: TGTGCCAGCAGTACTCAACAGGGGGGAGATGAAAAACTGTTTTTT. Encoded protein: CASSTQQGGDEKLFF.

This sequence joins TRBV28 and TRBJ1-2; D is undetermined. The V end was cut by 7 bases, the J end by 4 bases, with 10 bases between. CDR3 length: 12 residues. Germline V gene lookup returns CDR1 MDHEN and CDR2 SYDVKM. The CDR3 nucleotides are TGTGCCAGCAAAGGGCTTAGCTATGGCTACACCTTC. Its protein product is CASKGLSYGYTF.

This chain links TRBV7-9 with TRBJ1-2; D might be TRBD1 (6 bases). The V end was cut by 5 bases, the J end by 6 bases, with 25 bases between. This CDR3 is 17 amino acids long. The germline gives CDR1 SEHNR, CDR2 FQNEAQ (reference sequence). The chain's CDR3 is CASSARDPGVTSNGYTF. The CDR3 bases are TGTGCCAGCAGCGCTAGAGACCCAGGGGTAACGTCGAATGGCTACACCTTC.

This chain uses TRBV10-3 with TRBJ2-6, with unresolved D. The CDR3 extends over 14 amino acids. The germline V and J ends were trimmed by 8 bases and 4 bases, with 12 bases remaining between them. Per germline, CDR1 ENHRY and CDR2 SYGVKD. The CDR3 reads CAIQDGVGANVLTF. In DNA form, the CDR3 reads TGTGCCATCCAGGATGGGGTGGGGGCCAACGTCCTGACTTTC.

The chain uses TRBV20-1 and TRBJ2-7, with D uncertain. The CDR3 consists of 8 residues. Germline-derived CDR1 and CDR2 are DFQATT and SNEGSKA (reference sequence). V was cut by 5 bases and J by 12 bases, with 8 bases left in between. DNA for the CDR3: TGCAGTGCTGAACCGGGGTACTTC. Protein product: CSAEPGYF.

V and J are TRBV9 and TRBJ1-1, with a tentative D call TRBD1 (5 bases). Trimming pared 0 bases from V and 9 bases from J, leaving 9 bases between. CDR1 and CDR2 from the germline V gene are SGDLS and YYNGEE. The CDR3 contains 12 residues. The CDR3 region has the DNA TGTGCCAGCAGCGTAGCTGAGGGACAAGCTTTCTTT. Translated: CASSVAEGQAFF.

This sequence joins TRBV5-6 and TRBJ1-2, with TRBD1 as a possible D gene (6 bases). Trimming removed 0 bases at V and 14 bases at J, with 20 bases between. The germline V gene has CDR1 SGHDT and CDR2 YYEEEE. This CDR3 comprises 14 residues. The CDR3 DNA reads TGTGCCAGCAGCTTGGGGACAGCCTTCTATGGCTTGACCTTC. It is translated as CASSLGTAFYGLTF.

This chain links TRBV7-8 with TRBJ1-4; 7 bases agree with TRBD1. Germline CDR1 is SGHVS and CDR2 is FQNEAQ. V lost 7 bases, J lost 4 bases, and 9 bases stayed unmatched. CDR3 length: 15 residues. The CDR3 DNA sequence: TGTGCCAGCACCCCAGGGGGGCCTCTTAATGAAAAACTGTTTTTT. It is translated as CASTPGGPLNEKLFF.

V gene TRBV28 combines with J gene TRBJ2-7, with D perhaps matching TRBD1 (6 bases). V lost 3 bases to trimming and J lost 2 bases, with 17 bases between them. The germline gives CDR1 MDHEN, CDR2 SYDVKM. CDR3 length: 16 residues. The CDR3 coding sequence is TGTGCCAGCAGTTTTCCCATCGACAGGCCGGCCTACGAGCAGTACTTC. This sequence encodes CASSFPIDRPAYEQYF. The variable domain in full, with the rest retrieved from reference TRBV28 and TRBJ2-7, is DVKVTQSSRYLVKRTGEKVFLECVQDMDHENMFWYRQDPGLGLRLIYFSYDVKMKEKGDIPEGYSVSREKKERFSLILESASTNQTSMYLCASSFPIDRPAYEQYFGPGTRLTVT.

V is TRBV9 and J is TRBJ2-1; 7 bases agree with TRBD2. The CDR3 is 15 amino acids. V trimming: 1 base; J trimming: 0 bases; junction bases outside the gene matches: 1. CDR1 and CDR2 from the germline V gene are SGDLS and YYNGEE. The CDR3 sequence: CASSVREGSYNEQFF. CDR3 bases: TGTGCCAGCAGCGTAAGGGAGGGCTCCTACAATGAGCAGTTCTTC. The full variable domain, its missing parts supplied by reference TRBV9 and TRBJ2-1, is DSGVTQTPKHLITATGQRVTLRCSPRSGDLSVYWYQQSLDQGLQFLIQYYNGEERAKGNILERFSAQQFPDLHSELNLSSLELGDSALYFCASSVREGSYNEQFFGPGTRLTVL.

This clone was seen only a few times. This rearrangement joins TRBV11-2 to TRBJ2-7; either TRBD1 or TRBD2 may supply D (5 bases each). CDR1 is SGHAT, CDR2 FQNNGV, per germline. CDR3 length equals 15 residues. Between the trimmed V and J ends, which lost 0 bases and 2 bases, there was a span of 11 bases. CDR3 nucleotides: TGTGCCAGCAGCTTAGAAGGGGTCGGGACCTACGAGCAGTACTTC. Encoded protein: CASSLEGVGTYEQYF.

This chain joins TRBV7-6 and TRBJ2-7, with 7 bases that match TRBD2. V lost 4 bases to trimming and J lost 2 bases; unmatched junction nucleotides: 5. The CDR3 runs to 14 residues. CDR1 is SGHVS and CDR2 is FNYEAQ in the germline V gene. CDR3 DNA sequence: TGTGCCAGCAGCTCCGGGGGGTCTACCTACGAGCAGTACTTC. Protein product: CASSSGGSTYEQYF.

The V and J genes are TRBV2 and TRBJ1-2, with a tentative D call TRBD1 (5 bases). Per the germline V gene, CDR1 is SNHLY and CDR2 is FYNNEI. The V end lost 3 bases, the J end lost 3 bases, and 11 bases lay between the germline ends. This CDR3 has 14 residues. CDR3 bases: TGTGCCAGCAGTGAGGGGCAGGAATACTATGGCTACACCTTC. Translation gives CASSEGQEYYGYTF.

The V call is TRBV13, the J call TRBJ2-5; D gene uncertain. Trimming shortened V by 2 bases and J by 2 bases, and 3 bases separated the two germline ends. This CDR3 spans 12 amino acids. Per the germline V gene, CDR1 is PRHDT and CDR2 is FYEKMQ (reference sequence). The chain's CDR3 is CASSLLQETQYF. The DNA of the CDR3 is TGTGCCAGCAGCTTACTACAAGAGACCCAGTACTTC.

The rearrangement uses TRBV28 and TRBJ2-1; 12 nucleotides match TRBD1. CDR1 MDHEN and CDR2 SYDVKM come from the germline V gene. The CDR3 has 17 residues. With 4 bases clipped from V and 5 bases from J, the junction kept 9 bases outside the gene matches. CDR3 coding DNA: TGTGCCAGCAGTTCCGGGACAGGGGGCTTCGGGGACAATGAGCAGTTCTTC. Translated, it gives CASSSGTGGFGDNEQFF.

The chain couples TRBV15 to TRBJ2-5, with TRBD2 as a possible D gene (5 bases). This CDR3 has 15 amino acids. V gave up 0 bases and J gave up 0 bases, with 8 bases separating them. Germline V lookup: CDR1 LNHNV, CDR2 YYDKDF (reference sequence). CDR3 DNA sequence: TGTGCCACCAGCAGAGATGGGGAGTACCAAGAGACCCAGTACTTC. Translating it yields CATSRDGEYQETQYF.

The genes are TRBV27 and TRBJ2-7; D gene unclear. CDR1 MNHEY and CDR2 SMNVEV come from the germline V gene (reference sequence). The ends were cut back, 5 bases at V and 0 bases at J, with 14 bases in the middle. The CDR3 runs 15 residues. As DNA, the CDR3 is TGTGCCAGCAGTCCCCCCGAGAAGGCCTCCTACGAGCAGTACTTC. It specifies CASSPPEKASYEQYF.

By share of the sample, this clone is medium-sized. The V and J genes are TRBV27 and TRBJ2-5; 8 nucleotides match TRBD2. In germline, CDR1 is MNHEY, CDR2 SMNVEV (reference sequence). J lost 6 bases, V lost 0 bases, and 9 bases had no gene match. The CDR3 is made up of 16 amino acids. CDR3 in DNA: TGTGCCAGCAGTTTATCTAGCGGGGAGCCTCCAAAGACCCAGTACTTC. Protein product: CASSLSSGEPPKTQYF.